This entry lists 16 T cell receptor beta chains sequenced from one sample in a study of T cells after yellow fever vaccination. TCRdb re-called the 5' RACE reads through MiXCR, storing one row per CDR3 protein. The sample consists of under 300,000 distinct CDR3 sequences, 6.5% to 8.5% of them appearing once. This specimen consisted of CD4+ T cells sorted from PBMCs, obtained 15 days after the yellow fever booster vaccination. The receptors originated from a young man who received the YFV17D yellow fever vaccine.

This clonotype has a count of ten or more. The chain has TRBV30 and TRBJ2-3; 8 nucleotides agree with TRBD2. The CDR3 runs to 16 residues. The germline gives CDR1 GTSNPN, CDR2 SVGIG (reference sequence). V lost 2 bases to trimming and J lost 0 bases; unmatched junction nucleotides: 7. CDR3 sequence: CAWSKGGRKSTDTQYF. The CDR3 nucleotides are TGTGCCTGGAGTAAGGGCGGGAGGAAGAGCACAGATACGCAGTATTTT.

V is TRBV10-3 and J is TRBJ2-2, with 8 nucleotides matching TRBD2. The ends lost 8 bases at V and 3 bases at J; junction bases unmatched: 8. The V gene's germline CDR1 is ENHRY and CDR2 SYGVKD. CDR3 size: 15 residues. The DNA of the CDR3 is TGTGCCATCGGCGCCTTCGGGGGGGACACCGGGGAGCTGTTTTTT. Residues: CAIGAFGGDTGELFF.

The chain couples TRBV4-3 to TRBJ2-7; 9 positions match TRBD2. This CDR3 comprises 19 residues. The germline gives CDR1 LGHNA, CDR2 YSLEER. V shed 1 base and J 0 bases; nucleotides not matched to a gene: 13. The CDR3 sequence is CASSQGGSGRPIDSYEQYF. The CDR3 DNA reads TGCGCCAGCAGCCAAGGAGGAAGCGGGAGGCCAATAGACTCCTACGAGCAGTACTTC.

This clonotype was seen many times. The DNA for the CDR3 is TGCAGTGCTCATGCGCCCTTTTATAGCAATCAGCCCCAGCATTTT. It yields the protein CSAHAPFYSNQPQHF. The chain uses TRBV20-1 and TRBJ1-5; D gene ambiguous. V was pared by 5 bases and J by 0 bases, with 14 bases between. CDR3 length: 15 residues. From germline, CDR1 is DFQATT and CDR2 SNEGSKA (reference sequence).

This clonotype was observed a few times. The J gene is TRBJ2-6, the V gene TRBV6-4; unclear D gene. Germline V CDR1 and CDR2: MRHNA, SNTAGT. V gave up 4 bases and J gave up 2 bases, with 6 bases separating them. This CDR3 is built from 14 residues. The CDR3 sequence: CASSAAPGANVLTF. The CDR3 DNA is TGTGCCAGCAGTGCGGCCCCTGGGGCCAACGTCCTGACTTTC.

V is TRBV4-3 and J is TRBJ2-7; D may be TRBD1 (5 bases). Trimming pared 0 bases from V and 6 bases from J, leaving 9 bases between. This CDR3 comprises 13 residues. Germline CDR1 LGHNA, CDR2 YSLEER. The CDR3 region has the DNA TGCGCCAGCAGCCAAGACAGGGTCGGCGAGCAGTACTTC. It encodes CASSQDRVGEQYF.

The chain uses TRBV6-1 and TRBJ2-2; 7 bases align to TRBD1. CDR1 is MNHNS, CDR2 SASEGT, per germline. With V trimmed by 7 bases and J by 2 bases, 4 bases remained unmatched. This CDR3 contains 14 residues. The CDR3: CASKTGPNTGELFF. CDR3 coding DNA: TGTGCCAGCAAGACAGGGCCCAACACCGGGGAGCTGTTTTTT.

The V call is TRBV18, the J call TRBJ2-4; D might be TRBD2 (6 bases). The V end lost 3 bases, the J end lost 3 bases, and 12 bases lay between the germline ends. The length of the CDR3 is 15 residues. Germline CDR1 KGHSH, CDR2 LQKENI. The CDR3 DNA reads TGTGCCAGCTCACCGGGACTGGAGGGCAAAAACATTCAGTACTTC. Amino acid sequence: CASSPGLEGKNIQYF.

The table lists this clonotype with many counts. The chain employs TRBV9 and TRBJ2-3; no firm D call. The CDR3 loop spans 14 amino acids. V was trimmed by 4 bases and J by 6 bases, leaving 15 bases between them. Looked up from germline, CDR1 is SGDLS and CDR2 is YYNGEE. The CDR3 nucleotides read TGTGCCAGCAGCTTTGCATCCTCTACGGATACGCAGTATTTT. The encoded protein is CASSFASSTDTQYF.

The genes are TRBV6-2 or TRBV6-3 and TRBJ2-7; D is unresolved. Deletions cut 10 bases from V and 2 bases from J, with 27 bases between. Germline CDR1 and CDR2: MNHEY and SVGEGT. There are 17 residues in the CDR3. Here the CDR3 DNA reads TGTGCCACCAAACCGACGAATCAAGCCAGGAACCCCTACGAGCAGTACTTC. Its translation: CATKPTNQARNPYEQYF.

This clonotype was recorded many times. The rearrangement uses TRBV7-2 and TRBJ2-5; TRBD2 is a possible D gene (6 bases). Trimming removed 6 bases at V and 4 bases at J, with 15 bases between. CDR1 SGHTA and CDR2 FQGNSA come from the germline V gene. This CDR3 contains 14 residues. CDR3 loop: CASRQLAYGETQYF. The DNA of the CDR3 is TGTGCCAGCAGGCAACTAGCATATGGAGAGACCCAGTACTTC.

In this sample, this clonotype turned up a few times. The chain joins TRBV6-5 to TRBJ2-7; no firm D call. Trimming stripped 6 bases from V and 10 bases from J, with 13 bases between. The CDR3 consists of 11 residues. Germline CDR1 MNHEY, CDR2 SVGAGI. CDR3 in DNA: TGTGCCAGCAGAACCCCGCAGCGTCAGTACTTC. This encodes CASRTPQRQYF.

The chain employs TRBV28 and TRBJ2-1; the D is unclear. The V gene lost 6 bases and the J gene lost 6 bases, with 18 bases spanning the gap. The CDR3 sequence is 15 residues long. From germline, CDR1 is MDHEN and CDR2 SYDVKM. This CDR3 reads CASSSPELISNEQFF. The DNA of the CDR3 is TGTGCCAGCAGCTCGCCGGAGTTAATTAGCAATGAGCAGTTCTTC.

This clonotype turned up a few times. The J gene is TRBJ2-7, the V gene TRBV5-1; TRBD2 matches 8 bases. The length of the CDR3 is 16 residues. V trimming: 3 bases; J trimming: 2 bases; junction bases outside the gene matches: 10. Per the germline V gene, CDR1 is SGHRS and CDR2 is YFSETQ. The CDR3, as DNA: TGCGCCAGCAGCTCCCAAGCGGGAGCAGTTACCTACGAGCAGTACTTC. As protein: CASSSQAGAVTYEQYF.

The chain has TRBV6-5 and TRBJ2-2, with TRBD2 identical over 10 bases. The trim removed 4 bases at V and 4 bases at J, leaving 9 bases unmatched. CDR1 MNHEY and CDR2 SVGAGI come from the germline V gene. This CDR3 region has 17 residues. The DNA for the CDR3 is TGTGCCAGCAGTTGGGTGCTAGCGGGAGTCGGCACCGGGGAGCTGTTTTTT. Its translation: CASSWVLAGVGTGELFF.

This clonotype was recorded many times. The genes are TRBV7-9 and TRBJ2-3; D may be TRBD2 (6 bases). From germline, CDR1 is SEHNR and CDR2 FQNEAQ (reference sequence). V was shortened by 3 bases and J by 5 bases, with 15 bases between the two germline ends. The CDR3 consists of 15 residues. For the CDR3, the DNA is TGTGCCAGCAGCTTCGGAGCGGGTGAAGTAGATACGCAGTATTTT. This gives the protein CASSFGAGEVDTQYF.